This TCR beta chain is drawn from a study of early T cells in non-severe SARS-CoV-2 infection. Germline CDR1 is SNHLY and CDR2 is FYNNEI. The CDR3 contains 13 residues. The V end was cut by 5 bases, the J end by 5 bases, with 9 bases between. TCRdb reprocessed the 5' RACE reads via MiXCR and lists one record per CDR3 protein. The data contain tens of thousands of distinct CDR3 sequences, approximately 6% of them seen just once; the ten biggest clones take up approximately 5.8%. V gene TRBV2 combines with J gene TRBJ2-2; D ambiguous. This receptor was identified in an adult who was a healthcare worker with PCR-confirmed SARS-CoV-2 infection or an uninfected control (not recorded which). Sequencing was performed on whole blood. The CDR3 sequence: CASSRQRTGELFF. CDR3 in DNA: TGTGCCAGCAGTAGGCAGAGGACCGGGGAGCTGTTTTTT.